This entry features one T cell receptor (beta chain) sequence. The sample originates from a study of blood T cell repertoires in COVID-19. Background on the study: PBMCs, B-cell-depleted T cells, or T cells provided the cDNA or gDNA that made up the material.

Using immunoSEQ multiplex PCR, the repertoire was profiled, and TCRdb retains in-frame clones only, with some absent. This sample carries hundreds of thousands of clones, 83% of them seen once, and the ten largest clones take roughly 1.3%. The length of the CDR3 is 16 residues. Germline assignment: CDR1 SGHNT and CDR2 YYREEE (reference sequence). Trimming left V 0 bases short and J 4 bases short, with 13 bases between. Material: peripheral blood. The source of this sequence is a woman between 25 and 40 years old with COVID-19, enrolled during active disease. The chain employs TRBV5-4 and TRBJ2-2; possible D gene TRBD2, 6 bases. CDR3 DNA: TGTGCCAGCAGCTTGGCTGCGGGAATGGGCACCGGGGAGCTGTTTTTT. Its protein is CASSLAAGMGTGELFF.